Listed below are T cell receptor beta chains from one sample, sequenced in a study of cytomegalovirus exposure and HLA in healthy donors. Produced via immunoSEQ multiplex PCR; TCRdb's table is partial and in-frame only. The sample comprises 150,000 to 200,000 clones, roughly 79% of which are singletons, and approximately 4.4% rests with the top ten. Input material: PBMCs. Receptors were obtained from a woman under 30 in good health and CMV-seropositive. Each CDR3 is given with its conserved first and last residue. The D gene is left open where the match is weak. Rows may omit the clone size; those that give it use once, few, many or a size class.

clone_size: .
d_call: .
v_call: TRBV10-1
j_call: TRBJ2-3
cdr3_aa: CASSTGSDTQYF
cdr3_nt: TGCGCCAGCAGTACGGGGTCGGATACGCAGTATTTT

clone_size: .
d_call: .
v_call: TRBV2
j_call: TRBJ1-2
cdr3_aa: CASSESPDKTYGYTF
cdr3_nt: TGTGCCAGCAGTGAATCCCCCGACAAAACCTATGGCTACACCTTC

clone_size: few
d_call: TRBD2
v_call: TRBV28
j_call: TRBJ2-1
cdr3_aa: CASTILGLAGHNEQFF
cdr3_nt: TGTGCCAGCACCATTTTGGGTTTAGCGGGACACAATGAGCAGTTCTTC

clone_size: .
d_call: .
v_call: TRBV7-2
j_call: TRBJ2-5
cdr3_aa: CASSRLVGETQYF
cdr3_nt: TGTGCCAGCAGCCGTCTAGTCGGAGAGACCCAGTACTTC

clone_size: few
d_call: TRBD2
v_call: TRBV2
j_call: TRBJ2-2
cdr3_aa: CARRGSWGTGELFF
cdr3_nt: TGTGCCCGCCGCGGGAGTTGGGGCACCGGGGAGCTGTTTTTT

clone_size: .
d_call: .
v_call: TRBV20-1
j_call: TRBJ1-1
cdr3_aa: CSASIFSEAFF
cdr3_nt: TGCAGTGCTAGTATTTTCTCTGAAGCTTTCTTT

clone_size: .
d_call: .
v_call: TRBV30
j_call: TRBJ1-5
cdr3_aa: CAWSEGNQPQHF
cdr3_nt: TGTGCCTGGAGTGAGGGGAATCAGCCCCAGCATTTT

clone_size: .
d_call: TRBD1
v_call: TRBV20-1
j_call: TRBJ2-7
cdr3_aa: CSGTGNYEQYF
cdr3_nt: TGCAGCGGGACAGGGAACTACGAGCAGTACTTC

clone_size: .
d_call: .
v_call: TRBV19
j_call: TRBJ1-1
cdr3_aa: CASSSAERNTEAFF
cdr3_nt: TGTGCCAGTAGTAGCGCGGAGAGGAACACTGAAGCTTTCTTT

clone_size: .
d_call: TRBD1
v_call: TRBV7-9
j_call: TRBJ2-5
cdr3_aa: CASSPRRGPRTETQYF
cdr3_nt: TGTGCCAGCAGCCCCCGTAGGGGGCCCAGGACGGAGACCCAGTACTTC

clone_size: few
d_call: .
v_call: TRBV18
j_call: TRBJ1-5
cdr3_aa: CASSPLAVSALASNQPQHF
cdr3_nt: TGTGCCAGCTCACCACTCGCGGTCTCGGCCTTAGCCAGCAATCAGCCCCAGCATTTT

clone_size: .
d_call: TRBD2
v_call: TRBV9
j_call: TRBJ2-5
cdr3_aa: CASSVNSGGRETQYF
cdr3_nt: TGTGCCAGCAGCGTTAATAGCGGGGGCCGGGAGACCCAGTACTTC

clone_size: .
d_call: TRBD2
v_call: TRBV7-7
j_call: TRBJ2-1
cdr3_aa: CASSPTGGPTNEQFF
cdr3_nt: TGTGCCAGCAGCCCCACGGGGGGTCCCACGAATGAGCAGTTCTTC

clone_size: .
d_call: .
v_call: TRBV19
j_call: TRBJ1-2
cdr3_aa: CASSINNRDNYGYTF
cdr3_nt: TGTGCCAGTAGTATAAACAACAGGGATAACTATGGCTACACCTTC

clone_size: .
d_call: TRBD1
v_call: TRBV5-6
j_call: TRBJ1-2
cdr3_aa: CASRMTGDKVGYGYTF
cdr3_nt: TGTGCCAGCAGAATGACAGGGGATAAGGTTGGTTATGGCTACACCTTC

clone_size: .
d_call: .
v_call: TRBV6-1
j_call: TRBJ2-2
cdr3_aa: CASSERGIETPNTGELFF
cdr3_nt: TGTGCCAGCAGTGAACGAGGCATTGAAACTCCGAACACCGGGGAGCTGTTTTTT

clone_size: once
d_call: TRBD1
v_call: TRBV29-1
j_call: TRBJ1-2
cdr3_aa: CSVTATGGTLGYTF
cdr3_nt: TGCAGCGTTACGGCTACAGGGGGAACTCTTGGCTACACCTTC

clone_size: .
d_call: .
v_call: TRBV5-4
j_call: TRBJ1-5
cdr3_aa: CASSLGGGNQPQHF
cdr3_nt: TGTGCCAGCAGCTTGGGGGGAGGCAATCAGCCCCAGCATTTT

clone_size: .
d_call: .
v_call: TRBV7-2
j_call: TRBJ2-2
cdr3_aa: CASSLVSSVTGELFF
cdr3_nt: TGTGCCAGCAGCTTAGTCAGTTCTGTAACCGGGGAGCTGTTTTTT

clone_size: .
d_call: TRBD1
v_call: TRBV27
j_call: TRBJ2-7
cdr3_aa: CASSLYGTGLYEQYF
cdr3_nt: TGTGCCAGCAGTTTATACGGGACAGGGCTCTACGAGCAGTACTTC

clone_size: once
d_call: TRBD1
v_call: TRBV11-2
j_call: TRBJ1-4
cdr3_aa: CASRTGTGREKLFF
cdr3_nt: TGTGCCAGCAGAACCGGGACAGGGCGCGAAAAACTGTTTTTT

clone_size: few
d_call: TRBD1
v_call: TRBV7-8
j_call: TRBJ2-7
cdr3_aa: CASSLARDRARYEQYF
cdr3_nt: TGTGCCAGCAGCTTAGCCCGGGACAGGGCTCGATACGAGCAGTACTTC

clone_size: .
d_call: .
v_call: TRBV5-5
j_call: TRBJ1-5
cdr3_aa: CASSLVQGFNQPQHF
cdr3_nt: TGTGCCAGCAGCTTGGTACAGGGCTTCAATCAGCCCCAGCATTTT

clone_size: .
d_call: .
v_call: TRBV2
j_call: TRBJ2-6
cdr3_aa: CASSPSVSGANVLTF
cdr3_nt: TGTGCCAGCAGCCCGAGTGTCTCTGGGGCCAACGTCCTGACTTTC

clone_size: .
d_call: .
v_call: TRBV9
j_call: TRBJ2-3
cdr3_aa: CASSVRVRGTQYF
cdr3_nt: TGTGCCAGCAGCGTACGCGTTCGGGGTACGCAGTATTTT

clone_size: few
d_call: TRBD1
v_call: TRBV6-4
j_call: TRBJ2-7
cdr3_aa: CASSDVWDRGPYEQYF
cdr3_nt: TGTGCCAGCAGTGACGTGTGGGACAGGGGGCCGTACGAGCAGTACTTC